This TCR beta chain was sequenced in a study of T-cell memory formation after mild COVID-19. General study findings and limits: The authors did not confirm SARS-CoV-2 specificity of second-wave clones peaking day 37.

Germline assignment: CDR1 KGHSH and CDR2 LQKENI. CDR3 size: 16 residues. V was pared by 6 bases and J by 2 bases, with 6 bases of the junction left unmatched. Turning to this clonotype: Its specificity is not known.

Using its own MiXCR run on the 5' RACE reads, TCRdb lists one record per CDR3 protein. Of more than 250,000 distinct CDR3 sequences listed, over 15% are singletons. Sequenced: PBMCs or a T cell subset sorted from them (not recorded which). V is TRBV18 and J is TRBJ2-3; 12 bases agree with TRBD2. The TCR was taken from a man between 18 and 29 years old who had mild COVID-19 (a few samples of this study predate the infection). Cell type and time point are not known. The DNA of the CDR3 is TGTGCCAGCTCCCAACTAGCGGGGGGATTCACAGATACGCAGTATTTT. Translated, it gives CASSQLAGGFTDTQYF. Looking up the rest from reference TRBV18 and TRBJ2-3 gives the full variable domain: NAGVMQNPRHLVRRRGQEARLRCSPMKGHSHVYWYRQLPEEGLKFMVYLQKENIIDESGMPKERFSAEFPKEGPSILRIQQVVRGDSAAYFCASSQLAGGFTDTQYFGPGTRLTVL.